The 18 T cell receptor beta chains listed next were all sequenced from one sample in a study of cytomegalovirus exposure and HLA in healthy donors. The assay was immunoSEQ multiplex PCR, and TCRdb's table has in-frame clones only and misses some. The table has roughly 150,000 clones, about 80% seen once. Sequencing was performed on PBMCs. Receptors were obtained from a man younger than 45 in good health and CMV-seropositive.

The CDR3 is CASSDRGGIPDEQFF. CDR3 DNA: TGTGCCAGCAGTGACAGGGGGGGTATCCCAGATGAGCAGTTCTTC. J is TRBJ2-1 and V is TRBV6-4; a possible D gene is TRBD2 (7 bases). Trimming removed 2 bases at V and 8 bases at J, with 16 bases between. Germline loops: CDR1 MRHNA, CDR2 SNTAGT. The CDR3 length is 15 residues.

This rearrangement joins TRBV11-3 to TRBJ2-3; 11 bases line up with TRBD2. Germline V CDR1 and CDR2: SGHNT, YENEEA. CDR3 length equals 14 residues. Trimming took 1 base from V and 6 from J; bases not matched to a gene: 0. The CDR3 here is CASSLVAGGDTQYF. In nucleotides, the CDR3 is TGTGCCAGCAGCTTAGTAGCGGGGGGGGATACGCAGTATTTT.

CDR3 DNA: TGTGCCAGCTCACCGAACAGGGAAGCCTACAATGAGCAGTTCTTC. It is translated as CASSPNREAYNEQFF. The chain combines TRBV18 with TRBJ2-1, with D possibly TRBD1 on 6 matching bases. The CDR3 sequence is 15 residues long. V was pared by 3 bases and J by 2 bases, with 11 bases between. CDR1 and CDR2 from the germline V gene are KGHSH and LQKENI.

The chain has TRBV18 and TRBJ1-1; 11 bases are a match to TRBD1. CDR3 length equals 16 residues. Trimming took 3 bases from V and 6 from J; bases not matched to a gene: 9. Germline CDR1 KGHSH, CDR2 LQKENI. The CDR3 protein is CASSPWTGGPYSEAFF. The CDR3 DNA follows: TGTGCCAGCTCACCTTGGACAGGGGGCCCTTATTCTGAAGCTTTCTTT.

This chain links TRBV4-2 with TRBJ2-1; maybe TRBD1 (7 bases). This CDR3 spans 14 amino acids. V lost 1 base and J 9 bases, leaving 13 bases between the germline ends. Germline V gene sequence: CDR1 LGHNA, CDR2 YNFKEQ. For the CDR3, the DNA is TGTGCCAGCAGCCAAGTGGGGGGACAGAGTGAGCAGTTCTTC. This sequence encodes CASSQVGGQSEQFF.

The chain couples TRBV6-6 to TRBJ2-1; 8 nucleotides align to TRBD2. The CDR3 contains 14 residues. Losses at the gene ends were 5 bases for V and 2 bases for J; bases not matched to a gene: 2. Germline CDR1 and CDR2: MNHNY and SVGAGI (reference sequence). CDR3 DNA sequence: TGTGCCAGCAGTAGCGGGAGTCCCTACAATGAGCAGTTCTTC. Translation: CASSSGSPYNEQFF.

This clone was observed at least ten times. The chain carries TRBV5-1 and TRBJ2-1, with D possibly being TRBD2 (6 bases). This CDR3 spans 16 amino acids. V was shortened by 0 bases and J by 8 bases, with 18 bases between the two germline ends. CDR1 and CDR2 (germline): SGHRS, YFSETQ. CDR3 nucleotides: TGCGCCAGCAGCTTGGAACCGGGACTCAAAAGGGATGAGCAGTTCTTC. Translated, it gives CASSLEPGLKRDEQFF.

This clone occurred once. The chain uses TRBV13 and TRBJ1-2; unclear D gene. The CDR3 contains 13 residues. Germline V gene data show CDR1 as PRHDT and CDR2 as FYEKMQ (reference sequence). The V end lost 3 bases, the J end lost 2 bases, and 7 bases lay between the germline ends. The CDR3 DNA reads as TGTGCCAGCAGCTTCTCAGGAAACTATGGCTACACCTTC. It is translated as CASSFSGNYGYTF.

The V call is TRBV7-2, the J call TRBJ1-5; the match to TRBD1 covers 7 bases. Germline lookup yields CDR1 SGHTA and CDR2 FQGNSA. V lost 1 base and J lost 4; bases outside the gene matches: 4. This CDR3 has 15 amino acids. The CDR3 region is CASSLGTGPNQPQHF. The CDR3 coding sequence is TGTGCCAGCAGCTTAGGGACAGGCCCAAATCAGCCCCAGCATTTT.

The V and J genes are TRBV5-4 and TRBJ2-5, with 7 bases that match TRBD2. With 4 bases clipped from V and 9 bases from J, the junction kept 12 bases outside the gene matches. CDR3 length: 14 residues. Germline V lookup: CDR1 SGHNT, CDR2 YYREEE (reference sequence). CDR3 coding DNA: TGTGCCAGCAGCCCCTCGGGAGGAGTCACGGCCCAGTACTTC. It codes for CASSPSGGVTAQYF.

The chain carries TRBV30 and TRBJ2-5, with TRBD2 matching 7 bases. This CDR3 region has 13 residues. CDR1 is GTSNPN, CDR2 SVGIG, per germline (reference sequence). The V gene end was trimmed by 1 base and the J gene end by 3 bases; junction bases not matched to a gene: 2. CDR3 residues: CAWSAGTKETQYF. CDR3 in DNA: TGTGCCTGGAGTGCCGGGACTAAAGAGACCCAGTACTTC. Full variable domain (remainder filled in from reference TRBV30 and TRBJ2-5): SQTIHQWPATLVQPVGSPLSLECTVEGTSNPNLYWYRQAAGRGLQLLFYSVGIGQISSEVPQNLSASRPQDRQFILSSKKLLLSDSGFYLCAWSAGTKETQYFGPGTRLLVL.

This chain connects TRBV7-2 to TRBJ2-3; TRBD2 matches 9 bases. V lost 0 bases to trimming and J lost 2 bases; unmatched junction nucleotides: 9. CDR3 length: 18 amino acids. Germline CDR1 reads SGHTA; CDR2 reads FQGNSA. DNA of the CDR3: TGTGCCAGCAGCTTAGCAGTTGTAGCGGGGGAAAACACAGATACGCAGTATTTT. Protein sequence: CASSLAVVAGENTDTQYF.

This clone was seen a single time. The V gene is TRBV9, the J gene TRBJ1-3; possible D gene TRBD1, 6 bases. The germline gives CDR1 SGDLS, CDR2 YYNGEE. There are 15 residues in the CDR3. V shed 4 bases and J shed 3 bases, with 14 bases lying between them. The CDR3 loop reads CASSPWTEGGNTIYF. CDR3 in DNA: TGTGCCAGCAGCCCCTGGACAGAGGGTGGAAACACCATATATTTT.

The V and J genes are TRBV10-1 and TRBJ2-2, with 7 bases identical to TRBD1. After removal of 5 bases from V and 2 bases from J, the junction contained 11 bases not matched to a gene. Germline V lookup: CDR1 WNHNN, CDR2 SYGVQD (reference sequence). This CDR3 has 17 residues. The CDR3, as DNA: TGCGCCAGCAGTTGGACAGGAGGCCGTGTTAACACCGGGGAGCTGTTTTTT. Translated: CASSWTGGRVNTGELFF.

The chain couples TRBV6-1 to TRBJ2-3, with TRBD2 matching 12 bases. This CDR3 comprises 18 residues. Germline V gene data show CDR1 as MNHNS and CDR2 as SASEGT. V lost 3 bases to trimming and J lost 2 bases; unmatched junction nucleotides: 9. The CDR3: CASSELAGGPLDTDTQYF. In DNA form, the CDR3 reads TGTGCCAGCAGTGAGCTAGCGGGAGGGCCTCTTGACACAGATACGCAGTATTTT.

J is TRBJ2-7 and V is TRBV15; no clear D. Germline V gene data show CDR1 as LNHNV and CDR2 as YYDKDF (reference sequence). Trimming took 0 bases from V and 0 from J, leaving 12 bases between them. This CDR3 contains 16 residues. The CDR3 DNA follows: TGTGCCACCAGCAGAGATCCCTTAACCTACTCCTACGAGCAGTACTTC. Protein product: CATSRDPLTYSYEQYF.

This chain uses TRBV29-1 with TRBJ1-1; D gene uncertain. The germline gives CDR1 SQVTM, CDR2 ANQGSEA. The V end was cut by 3 bases, the J end by 10 bases, with 12 bases between. This CDR3 region has 11 residues. The CDR3 nucleotides read TGCAGCGTTGAGTATGCCTTCGGAGCTTTCTTT. Translated: CSVEYAFGAFF.

The CDR3: CASSLAVHNYGYTF. CDR3 coding DNA: TGCGCCAGCAGCTTGGCCGTACATAACTATGGCTACACCTTC. The genes are TRBV5-1 and TRBJ1-2; D is unclear. This CDR3 is 14 amino acids long. Germline CDR1 reads SGHRS; CDR2 reads YFSETQ. The germline V and J ends were trimmed by 0 bases and 1 base, with 7 bases remaining between them.